The 2 T cell receptor beta chains below were found in one sample sequenced in a study of regulatory T cells in long-lasting Graves disease. Noted time point: persistent/refractory GD, antithyroid drugs over 5 years with positive TRAb. From PBMCs, RNA was extracted and then used to make the TCR library. Combining iRepertoire HTBI primers with Arm-PCR of CDR3 regions, the authors built TCR beta libraries. TCRdb reprocessed the multiplex PCR reads via MiXCR and lists one record per CDR3 protein. The data contain approximately 690,000 distinct CDR3 sequences, 25% to 30% of them singletons. The sequencing here drew on peripheral blood mononuclear cells (PBMCs), taken when the disease was refractory, from a patient treated with antithyroid drugs. All receptors derive from a female donor with Graves disease.

Ten or more counts support this clonotype. The chain recombines TRBV29-1 with TRBJ2-5, with D unclear. Deletions cut 5 bases from V and 5 bases from J, with 12 bases between. The CDR3 is 12 amino acids. From germline, CDR1 is SQVTM and CDR2 ANQGSEA. The CDR3 DNA reads TGCAGCGTTAAACAGATTCGGGAGACCCAGTACTTC. Protein sequence: CSVKQIRETQYF.

This sequence joins TRBV12-3 or TRBV12-4 and TRBJ2-7, with 9 nucleotides matching TRBD2. This CDR3 region has 13 residues. V gave up 6 bases and J gave up 3 bases; unmatched junction bases: 3. The CDR3 loop is CASRREGIYEQYF. The CDR3 DNA sequence: TGTGCCAGCAGGCGGGAGGGAATCTACGAGCAGTACTTC.